The 26 T cell receptor beta chains given below trace back to one sample, sequenced in a study of blood T cell repertoires in COVID-19. The repertoire was sequenced with immunoSEQ multiplex PCR; TCRdb's copy has only in-frame clones and lacks some. The sample yields about 38,000 clones, about 91% seen once. The sequenced sample was peripheral blood. These receptors came from a human donor in a cohort sampled during active COVID-19.

The gene calls are TRBV9 and TRBJ1-1; D is ambiguous. CDR1 is SGDLS, CDR2 YYNGEE, per germline. Between the trimmed V and J ends, which lost 4 bases and 4 bases, there was a span of 14 bases. There are 14 residues in the CDR3. This CDR3 is CASSFLKEGTEAFF. In nucleotides, the CDR3 is TGTGCCAGCAGCTTTCTTAAGGAGGGCACTGAAGCTTTCTTT.

The genes are TRBV29-1 and TRBJ1-1; 11 nucleotides line up with TRBD1. Germline V gene sequence: CDR1 SQVTM, CDR2 ANQGSEA. CDR3 length: 14 amino acids. V was pared by 8 bases and J by 4 bases, with 9 bases of the junction left unmatched. CDR3 in amino acids: CSIGTGGRGTEAFF. The DNA of the CDR3 is TGCAGCATCGGGACAGGGGGAAGGGGCACTGAAGCTTTCTTT. The variable domain in full, completed from reference TRBV29-1 and TRBJ1-1, reads SAVISQKPSRDICQRGTSLTIQCQVDSQVTMMFWYRQQPGQSLTLIATANQGSEATYESGFVIDKFPISRPNLTFSTLTVSNMSPEDSSIYLCSIGTGGRGTEAFFGQGTRLTVV.

The chain employs TRBV5-4 and TRBJ2-4; 11 bases align to TRBD2. Germline lookup yields CDR1 SGHNT and CDR2 YYREEE (reference sequence). V dropped 2 bases and J dropped 1; count of bases not matched to a gene: 8. The CDR3 loop spans 18 amino acids. CDR3 sequence: CASSFISGGASAKNIQYF. CDR3 in DNA: TGTGCCAGCAGCTTTATTAGCGGGGGGGCGTCGGCCAAAAACATTCAGTACTTC.

CDR3 nucleotide sequence: TGCGCCAGCAGCGACGGCCCCTCCAGGAACTATGGCTACACCTTC. This codes for CASSDGPSRNYGYTF. The rearrangement uses TRBV5-1 and TRBJ1-2, with D hard to call. V was clipped by 4 bases and J by 2 bases, with 15 bases between them. The V gene's germline CDR1 is SGHRS and CDR2 YFSETQ. The CDR3 contains 15 residues.

The gene calls are TRBV5-4 and TRBJ2-7; 11 nucleotides align to TRBD2. Germline loops: CDR1 SGHNT, CDR2 YYREEE (reference sequence). J lost 0 bases, V lost 4 bases, and 6 bases had no gene match. The CDR3 extends over 16 amino acids. CDR3 DNA sequence: TGTGCCAGCAGCGAAGGACTAGCGGGCAACTCCTACGAGCAGTACTTC. It is translated as CASSEGLAGNSYEQYF. The variable domain in full, with the rest retrieved from reference TRBV5-4 and TRBJ2-7, is ETGVTQSPTHLIKTRGQQVTLRCSSQSGHNTVSWYQQALGQGPQFIFQYYREEENGRGNFPPRFSGLQFPNYSSELNVNALELDDSALYLCASSEGLAGNSYEQYFGPGTRLTVT.

The rearrangement links TRBV9 to TRBJ2-2; D call uncertain. V was trimmed by 5 bases and J by 5 bases, leaving 7 bases between them. The CDR3 runs 12 residues. CDR1 is SGDLS, CDR2 YYNGEE, per germline. CDR3 in DNA: TGTGCCAGCAGTCCTGTAACCGGGGAGCTGTTTTTT. Its protein is CASSPVTGELFF.

The chain has TRBV6-5 and TRBJ1-5, with TRBD1 matching over 7 bases. The CDR3 runs 13 residues. Germline values: CDR1 MNHEY, CDR2 SVGAGI. V shed 6 bases, J shed 2 bases, and the junction held 1 base outside the gene matches. CDR3 loop: CASRTGGNQPQHF. In nucleotides, the CDR3 is TGTGCCAGCAGAACAGGGGGCAATCAGCCCCAGCATTTT.

The sample holds one count of this clone. This rearrangement joins TRBV6-1 to TRBJ2-7, with D perhaps matching TRBD1 (6 bases). Trimming shortened V by 2 bases and J by 3 bases, and 17 bases separated the two germline ends. Germline CDR1 is MNHNS and CDR2 is SASEGT. There are 16 residues in the CDR3. CDR3 coding DNA: TGTGCCAGCAGTGAACACTTGGCCGCCAGGGGCTACGAGCAGTACTTC. It specifies CASSEHLAARGYEQYF.

The V gene is TRBV10-3, the J gene TRBJ2-5; TRBD2 matches at 8 bases. This CDR3 is 13 amino acids long. J was trimmed by 5 bases and V by 4 bases; bases with no gene match: 3. The germline V gene encodes CDR1 ENHRY and CDR2 SYGVKD. In DNA, the CDR3 is TGTGCCATCAGTGGCGGGGGGAGGGAGACCCAGTACTTC. It is translated as CAISGGGRETQYF.

The chain recombines TRBV7-7 with TRBJ2-1, with 9 bases fitting TRBD2. Trimming took 5 bases from V and 0 from J; bases not matched to a gene: 8. CDR1 is SSHAT and CDR2 is FNYEAQ in the germline V gene (reference sequence). The CDR3 sequence is 17 residues long. The CDR3 bases are TGTGCCAGCAGCCCCTTCCTAGCGGGGAGCTCCTACAATGAGCAGTTCTTC. Residues: CASSPFLAGSSYNEQFF. Supplemented by reference TRBV7-7 and TRBJ2-1, the full variable domain reads GAGVSQSPRYKVTKRGQDVTLRCDPISSHATLYWYQQALGQGPEFLTYFNYEAQPDKSGLPSDRFSAERPEGSISTLTIQRTEQRDSAMYRCASSPFLAGSSYNEQFFGPGTRLTVL.

The rearrangement uses TRBV7-3 and TRBJ2-6; possible D gene TRBD1, 6 bases. The CDR3 spans 18 residues. Germline V gene sequence: CDR1 SGHTA, CDR2 FQGTGA. Trimming removed 1 base from V and 0 bases from J, with 13 bases in between. Here the CDR3 reads CASSLNGRGASGANVLTF. DNA of the CDR3: TGTGCCAGCAGCTTAAACGGCAGGGGAGCCTCTGGGGCCAACGTCCTGACTTTC.

The CDR3 DNA follows: TGTGCCAGCAGTTCCAGGACTAGCTCCGAGCAGTACTTC. Encoded protein: CASSSRTSSEQYF. The J gene is TRBJ2-7, the V gene TRBV28; 8 positions agree with TRBD2. The CDR3 spans 13 residues. In germline, CDR1 is MDHEN, CDR2 SYDVKM. Losses at the gene ends were 4 bases for V and 6 bases for J; bases not matched to a gene: 5.

This clone has just a few counts. The chain joins TRBV7-3 to TRBJ2-7; 7 bases map to TRBD1. CDR1 and CDR2 (germline): SGHTA, FQGTGA. The CDR3 contains 16 residues. The J segment lost 0 bases and the V segment lost 0 bases, leaving 5 bases of the junction unmatched. The CDR3 DNA sequence: TGTGCCAGCAGCTTAACCGGGGCAGGGGGCTCCTACGAGCAGTACTTC. This gives the protein CASSLTGAGGSYEQYF. The variable domain in full, with the rest retrieved from reference TRBV7-3 and TRBJ2-7, is GAGVSQTPSNKVTEKGKYVELRCDPISGHTALYWYRQSLGQGPEFLIYFQGTGAADDSGLPNDRFFAVRPEGSVSTLKIQRTERGDSAVYLCASSLTGAGGSYEQYFGPGTRLTVT.

The V call is TRBV27, the J call TRBJ2-6; D unresolved. This CDR3 has 16 amino acids. The germline V and J ends were trimmed by 0 bases and 4 bases, with 10 bases remaining between them. The germline CDR1 and CDR2 sequences are MNHEY and SMNVEV (reference sequence). In nucleotides, the CDR3 is TGTGCCAGCAGTTTATCCCAGAACAGAGGGGCCAACGTCCTGACTTTC. Amino acid sequence: CASSLSQNRGANVLTF.

V usage is TRBV2 and J usage is TRBJ1-2; D is uncertain. The CDR3 has 14 residues. Trimming cost V 3 bases and J 2 bases, with 10 bases left between them. CDR1 and CDR2 (germline): SNHLY, FYNNEI. CDR3 nucleotides: TGTGCCAGCAGTGAGGGCTGGGAGAACTATGGCTACACCTTC. Its protein product is CASSEGWENYGYTF.

The chain couples TRBV7-8 to TRBJ2-1; 8 bases align to TRBD1. CDR1 and CDR2 (germline): SGHVS, FQNEAQ. J lost 6 bases, V lost 3 bases, and 4 bases had no gene match. The CDR3 loop spans 14 amino acids. CDR3 DNA sequence: TGTGCCAGCAGCTTGGACAGGGTAGGCAATGAGCAGTTCTTC. The encoded protein is CASSLDRVGNEQFF.

The V call is TRBV18, the J call TRBJ2-7; 12 bases match TRBD2. Germline V gene data show CDR1 as KGHSH and CDR2 as LQKENI. The V segment lost 2 bases and the J segment 4 bases; nucleotides outside the gene matches: 6. The CDR3 has 16 residues. Here the CDR3 reads CASSPMTSGRFYEQYF. CDR3 coding DNA: TGTGCCAGCTCACCAATGACTAGCGGGAGATTTTACGAGCAGTACTTC. Full variable domain (remainder filled in from reference TRBV18 and TRBJ2-7): NAGVMQNPRHLVRRRGQEARLRCSPMKGHSHVYWYRQLPEEGLKFMVYLQKENIIDESGMPKERFSAEFPKEGPSILRIQQVVRGDSAAYFCASSPMTSGRFYEQYFGPGTRLTVT.

The V gene is TRBV27, the J gene TRBJ1-5; 7 bases agree with TRBD1. CDR3 length equals 15 residues. Germline trimming cut 5 bases from V and 2 bases from J; bases unmatched to any gene: 6. The germline V gene has CDR1 MNHEY and CDR2 SMNVEV (reference sequence). CDR3 sequence reads: CASSESTGGNQPQHF. The DNA of the CDR3 is TGTGCCAGCAGTGAATCAACAGGGGGCAATCAGCCCCAGCATTTT.

This chain joins TRBV11-3 and TRBJ1-6; possibly TRBD1 for D (5 bases). V lost 2 bases and J 5 bases, leaving 10 bases between the germline ends. Germline values: CDR1 SGHNT, CDR2 YENEEA. The length of the CDR3 is 15 residues. DNA of the CDR3: TGTGCCAGCAGCTTAAGGGGTCAGAATAATTCACCCCTCCACTTT. This gives the protein CASSLRGQNNSPLHF.

This clone was counted a single time. This chain connects TRBV7-2 to TRBJ1-4; TRBD1 might be the D (6 bases). The CDR3 contains 14 residues. Germline V gene lookup returns CDR1 SGHTA and CDR2 FQGNSA. The V gene lost 4 bases and the J gene lost 8 bases, with 14 bases spanning the gap. The CDR3 coding sequence is TGTGCCAGCAGCTCACGGACAGCTGACGAAAAACTGTTTTTT. Its protein product is CASSSRTADEKLFF.

The rearrangement joins TRBV6-6 to TRBJ2-7; 8 nucleotides line up with TRBD1. Looked up from germline, CDR1 is MNHNY and CDR2 is SVGAGI (reference sequence). V dropped 6 bases and J dropped 0; count of bases not matched to a gene: 10. This CDR3 region has 16 residues. The CDR3 sequence: CASRLDRGTSSYEQYF. CDR3 bases: TGTGCCAGCAGACTCGACAGGGGCACCAGCTCCTACGAGCAGTACTTC.

The rearrangement uses TRBV6-6 and TRBJ2-3; 7 nucleotides match TRBD2. Germline lookup yields CDR1 MNHNY and CDR2 SVGAGI (reference sequence). This CDR3 spans 16 amino acids. Trimming took 0 bases from V and 0 from J; bases not matched to a gene: 3. As DNA, the CDR3 is TGTGCCAGCAGTTACTCGGGAGGGGCCAGCACAGATACGCAGTATTTT. Translating gives CASSYSGGASTDTQYF.

This chain connects TRBV4-3 to TRBJ2-1; 9 positions agree with TRBD2. V lost 3 bases and J lost 6; bases outside the gene matches: 6. Germline V gene data show CDR1 as LGHNA and CDR2 as YSLEER. The CDR3 is made up of 15 amino acids. In DNA, the CDR3 is TGCGCCAGCAGCCAGCGGGAGGGGGGTTTCAATGAGCAGTTCTTC. It encodes CASSQREGGFNEQFF.

In DNA, the CDR3 is TGTGCCAGCAGTCCTCTTGACAGGGGACCATCCTACGAGCAGTACTTC. This encodes CASSPLDRGPSYEQYF. V is TRBV2 and J is TRBJ2-7, with 8 bases aligning to TRBD1. CDR3 length equals 16 residues. J was trimmed by 1 base and V by 5 bases; bases with no gene match: 10. CDR1 SNHLY and CDR2 FYNNEI come from the germline V gene.

The chain joins TRBV7-9 to TRBJ2-1; D unclear. Trimming removed 5 bases at V and 0 bases at J, with 11 bases between. This CDR3 is built from 15 residues. Germline V lookup: CDR1 SEHNR, CDR2 FQNEAQ (reference sequence). The CDR3 loop is CASSAHLSSYNEQFF. CDR3 nucleotide sequence: TGTGCCAGCAGCGCACACCTCAGCTCCTACAATGAGCAGTTCTTC. The variable domain in full, with the rest retrieved from reference TRBV7-9 and TRBJ2-1, is DTGVSQNPRHKITKRGQNVTFRCDPISEHNRLYWYRQTLGQGPEFLTYFQNEAQLEKSRLLSDRFSAERPKGSFSTLEIQRTEQGDSAMYLCASSAHLSSYNEQFFGPGTRLTVL.

CDR3 bases: TGTGCCAGCAGCCAAGCCCCTCGGGGGGGATATCAGCCCCAGCATTTT. Translating gives CASSQAPRGGYQPQHF. The rearrangement links TRBV4-2 to TRBJ1-5, with a weak D call TRBD1 (5 bases). V was shortened by 1 base and J by 5 bases, with 15 bases between the two germline ends. The CDR3 is 16 residues long. Germline CDR1 reads LGHNA; CDR2 reads YNFKEQ.